A single sample gave rise to the 19 T cell receptor beta chains below, sequenced in a study of OX40 agonist ivuxolimab in advanced cancers. Produced via immunoSEQ multiplex PCR; TCRdb's table is partial and in-frame only. The table records tens of thousands of clones, 75% to 90% of them present only once. Specimen: CD4+ or CD8+ T cells sorted from blood, collected in a trial of the OX40 agonist ivuxolimab. The receptors derive from an adult with an advanced solid tumor such as melanoma, head and neck, liver or kidney cancer.

This clone was seen a single time. V is TRBV27 and J is TRBJ1-1, with D maybe TRBD1 (5 bases). The CDR3 has 13 residues. V was clipped by 4 bases and J by 5 bases, with 11 bases between them. Germline CDR1 MNHEY, CDR2 SMNVEV (reference sequence). CDR3 residues: CASSWTGRTEAFF. Written as DNA, the CDR3 is TGTGCCAGCAGTTGGACGGGACGGACTGAAGCTTTCTTT.

This clone has a handful of counts. The rearrangement joins TRBV9 to TRBJ1-1, with a possible D match to TRBD1 (6 bases). The CDR3 consists of 15 residues. Trimming stripped 0 bases from V and 0 bases from J, with 9 bases between. Germline loops: CDR1 SGDLS, CDR2 YYNGEE. CDR3 loop: CASSVEGHLNTEAFF. The CDR3 DNA reads as TGTGCCAGCAGCGTAGAGGGACACTTGAACACTGAAGCTTTCTTT.

The rearrangement joins TRBV6-5 to TRBJ1-6, with D unclear. CDR1 is MNHEY and CDR2 is SVGAGI in the germline V gene. Trimming took 4 bases from V and 12 from J, leaving 10 bases between them. CDR3 length: 12 amino acids. CDR3: CASSFPGLPLHF. The DNA for the CDR3 is TGTGCCAGCAGTTTCCCGGGCTTACCCCTCCACTTT.

The chain uses TRBV28 and TRBJ1-4; D is possibly TRBD1 (5 bases). CDR3 length: 15 amino acids. Per the germline V gene, CDR1 is MDHEN and CDR2 is SYDVKM. The V and J ends lost 10 bases and 1 base respectively, with 16 bases between them. The CDR3 DNA follows: TGTGCCACAGCGCTAGGGGCTGAAACTAATGAAAAACTGTTTTTT. Its translation: CATALGAETNEKLFF.

This clone came up once. The chain links TRBV19 to TRBJ1-1, with a possible D match to TRBD1 (5 bases). CDR1 and CDR2 from the germline V gene are LNHDA and SQIVND (reference sequence). Deletions cut 3 bases from V and 8 bases from J, with 13 bases between. There are 13 residues in the CDR3. CDR3 residues: CASSIQGLGEAFF. In DNA form, the CDR3 reads TGTGCCAGTAGTATCCAGGGCCTCGGGGAAGCTTTCTTT.

This chain links TRBV6-6 with TRBJ2-5, with 7 positions matching TRBD1. CDR1 is MNHNY, CDR2 SVGAGI, per germline (reference sequence). The ends lost 1 base at V and 3 bases at J; junction bases unmatched: 5. This CDR3 has 15 amino acids. CDR3 nucleotides: TGTGCCAGCAGTTACTTTGACAGGGTTGAAGAGACCCAGTACTTC. Residues: CASSYFDRVEETQYF.

This clone was observed a single time. V gene TRBV29-1 combines with J gene TRBJ1-2; D ambiguous. The CDR3 consists of 12 residues. V lost 2 bases to trimming and J lost 5 bases, with 9 bases between them. The germline gives CDR1 SQVTM, CDR2 ANQGSEA. The CDR3 loop is CSVEIGRYGYTF. For the CDR3, the DNA is TGCAGCGTTGAAATCGGGCGGTATGGCTACACCTTC.

This clone was observed a handful of times. This chain connects TRBV2 to TRBJ1-2; D ambiguous. From germline, CDR1 is SNHLY and CDR2 FYNNEI. The CDR3 has 15 residues. The ends were cut back, 1 base at V and 4 bases at J, with 13 bases in the middle. CDR3 nucleotide sequence: TGTGCCAGCAGTGAAGTCGCTGGACGGCTCTATGGCTACACCTTC. It translates to CASSEVAGRLYGYTF.

This chain connects TRBV4-1 to TRBJ1-1; TRBD1 matches 8 bases. Germline CDR1 is MGHRA and CDR2 is YSYEKL. V lost 4 bases and J lost 7; bases outside the gene matches: 8. CDR3 length: 14 residues. The CDR3 DNA follows: TGCGCCAGCAGCCCTCGGGACAGGCGTTTTGAAGCTTTCTTT. The encoded protein is CASSPRDRRFEAFF.

This rearrangement joins TRBV19 to TRBJ1-1; no definite D call. The length of the CDR3 is 15 residues. CDR1 is LNHDA and CDR2 is SQIVND in the germline V gene (reference sequence). V was cut by 3 bases and J by 3 bases, with 14 bases left in between. The CDR3 coding sequence is TGTGCCAGTAGTATTAATGGGGTGGAGGACACTGAAGCTTTCTTT. The encoded protein is CASSINGVEDTEAFF.

The V gene is TRBV28, the J gene TRBJ2-1; 9 bases agree with TRBD1. This CDR3 has 16 residues. Germline trimming cut 5 bases from V and 1 base from J; bases unmatched to any gene: 6. The germline V gene encodes CDR1 MDHEN and CDR2 SYDVKM. For the CDR3, the DNA is TGTGCCAGCAGTACCTCGGACAGGGGTTCCTACAATGAGCAGTTCTTC. The encoded protein is CASSTSDRGSYNEQFF.

This sequence joins TRBV9 and TRBJ2-3; D may match TRBD1 or TRBD2 (5 bases each). This CDR3 has 16 residues. The ends were cut back, 1 base at V and 0 bases at J, with 12 bases in the middle. Germline V lookup: CDR1 SGDLS, CDR2 YYNGEE. CDR3 DNA: TGTGCCAGCAGCGTAAGGGTCTGGGGGAGCACAGATACGCAGTATTTT. It is translated as CASSVRVWGSTDTQYF.

V gene TRBV5-6 combines with J gene TRBJ2-1; 11 nucleotides align to TRBD2. Germline CDR1 and CDR2: SGHDT and YYEEEE. This CDR3 region has 16 residues. V lost 3 bases to trimming and J lost 4 bases; unmatched junction nucleotides: 6. CDR3 DNA: TGTGCCAGCAGCTCATTAGCGGGAGGGAGGTACAATGAGCAGTTCTTC. It is translated as CASSSLAGGRYNEQFF. The variable domain in full, with the rest retrieved from reference TRBV5-6 and TRBJ2-1, is DAGVTQSPTHLIKTRGQQVTLRCSPKSGHDTVSWYQQALGQGPQFIFQYYEEEERQRGNFPDRFSGHQFPNYSSELNVNALLLGDSALYLCASSSLAGGRYNEQFFGPGTRLTVL.

This rearrangement joins TRBV11-3 to TRBJ2-1, with TRBD1 matching over 9 bases. The CDR3 has 18 residues. Unmatched junction bases numbered 14, after V lost 5 bases and J lost 3 bases. CDR1 and CDR2 (germline): SGHNT, YENEEA. CDR3 nucleotide sequence: TGTGCCAGCAGCCAGGGGGGACAGGGAAGGTTCATCTACAATGAGCAGTTCTTC. It is translated as CASSQGGQGRFIYNEQFF.

This chain joins TRBV5-6 and TRBJ2-5; perhaps D is TRBD1 or TRBD2 (5 bases each). Near its end, the DNA agrees better with TRBJ2-7, so the J call may be wrong. Germline V lookup: CDR1 SGHDT, CDR2 YYEEEE. The CDR3 covers 14 residues. DNA of the CDR3: TGTGCCAGCAGCCCGGGACGGCATACCTACGAGCAGTACTTC. Its translation: CASSPGRHTYEQYF.

The chain has TRBV4-3 and TRBJ1-1; 7 bases align to TRBD1. The CDR3 spans 15 residues. The trim removed 0 bases at V and 5 bases at J, leaving 6 bases unmatched. Germline V gene lookup returns CDR1 LGHNA and CDR2 YSLEER. The CDR3 region has the DNA TGCGCCAGCAGCCAAGAAGGGGGCCTGGGGACTGAAGCTTTCTTT. It specifies CASSQEGGLGTEAFF.

The chain recombines TRBV28 with TRBJ1-5, with TRBD1 as a possible D gene (6 bases). The V end lost 5 bases, the J end lost 0 bases, and 14 bases lay between the germline ends. CDR1 and CDR2 from the germline V gene are MDHEN and SYDVKM. The CDR3 covers 16 residues. CDR3 bases: TGTGCCAGCAGTCCGGACAGCTCTTTTAGCAATCAGCCCCAGCATTTT. Protein product: CASSPDSSFSNQPQHF. Combining the CDR3 with reference TRBV28 and TRBJ1-5 gives the whole variable domain DVKVTQSSRYLVKRTGEKVFLECVQDMDHENMFWYRQDPGLGLRLIYFSYDVKMKEKGDIPEGYSVSREKKERFSLILESASTNQTSMYLCASSPDSSFSNQPQHFGDGTRLSIL.

The chain has TRBV5-1 and TRBJ2-2; 7 bases fit TRBD1. Per the germline V gene, CDR1 is SGHRS and CDR2 is YFSETQ. The CDR3 loop spans 15 amino acids. V shed 4 bases and J 1 base; nucleotides not matched to a gene: 4. This chain's CDR3 is CASSLGTVNTGELFF. CDR3 nucleotide sequence: TGCGCCAGCAGCCTCGGGACAGTGAACACCGGGGAGCTGTTTTTT.

V and J are TRBV10-3 and TRBJ1-1; maybe TRBD1 (6 bases). Germline lookup yields CDR1 ENHRY and CDR2 SYGVKD. There are 13 residues in the CDR3. The ends were cut back, 2 bases at V and 10 bases at J, with 14 bases in the middle. CDR3 sequence: CAISEGAGVLAFF. The CDR3 coding sequence is TGTGCCATCAGTGAGGGGGCAGGGGTTTTAGCTTTCTTT.